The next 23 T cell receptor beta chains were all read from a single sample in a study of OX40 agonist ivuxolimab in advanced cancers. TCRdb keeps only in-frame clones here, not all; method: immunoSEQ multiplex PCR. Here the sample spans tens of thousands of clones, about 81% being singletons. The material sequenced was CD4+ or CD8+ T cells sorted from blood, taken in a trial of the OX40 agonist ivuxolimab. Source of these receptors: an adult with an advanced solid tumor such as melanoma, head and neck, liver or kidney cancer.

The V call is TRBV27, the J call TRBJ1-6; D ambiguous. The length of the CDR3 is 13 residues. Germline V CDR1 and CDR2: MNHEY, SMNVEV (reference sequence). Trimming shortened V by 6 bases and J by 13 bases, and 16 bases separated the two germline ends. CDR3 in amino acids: CASSPWSNGPLHF. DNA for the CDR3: TGTGCCAGCAGCCCATGGTCCAACGGGCCCCTCCACTTT.

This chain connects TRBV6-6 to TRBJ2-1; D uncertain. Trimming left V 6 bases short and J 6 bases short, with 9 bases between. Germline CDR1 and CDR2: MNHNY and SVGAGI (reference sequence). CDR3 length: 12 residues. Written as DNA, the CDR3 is TGTGCCAGCAGCCCTGGTGCCAATGAGCAGTTCTTC. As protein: CASSPGANEQFF.

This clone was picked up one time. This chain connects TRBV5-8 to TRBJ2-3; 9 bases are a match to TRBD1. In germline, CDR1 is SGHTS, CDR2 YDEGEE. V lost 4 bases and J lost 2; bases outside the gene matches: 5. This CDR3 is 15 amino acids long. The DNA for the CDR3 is TGTGCCAGCAGCACGGACAGGGGCGCCACAGATACGCAGTATTTT. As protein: CASSTDRGATDTQYF. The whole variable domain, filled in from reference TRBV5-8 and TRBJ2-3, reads EAGVTQSPTHLIKTRGQQATLRCSPISGHTSVYWYQQALGLGLQFLLWYDEGEERNRGNFPPRFSGRQFPNYSSELNVNALELEDSALYLCASSTDRGATDTQYFGPGTRLTVL.

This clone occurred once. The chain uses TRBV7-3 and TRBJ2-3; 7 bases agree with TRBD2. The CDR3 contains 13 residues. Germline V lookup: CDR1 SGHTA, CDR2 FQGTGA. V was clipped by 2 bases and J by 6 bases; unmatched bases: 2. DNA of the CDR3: TGTGCCAGCAGCTTACAGGGAGGGGATACGCAGTATTTT. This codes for CASSLQGGDTQYF.

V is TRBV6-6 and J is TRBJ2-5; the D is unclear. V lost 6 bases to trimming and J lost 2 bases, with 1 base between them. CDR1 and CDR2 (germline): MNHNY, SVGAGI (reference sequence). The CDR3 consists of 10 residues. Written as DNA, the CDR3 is TGTGCCAGCAGACAAGAGACCCAGTACTTC. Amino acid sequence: CASRQETQYF.

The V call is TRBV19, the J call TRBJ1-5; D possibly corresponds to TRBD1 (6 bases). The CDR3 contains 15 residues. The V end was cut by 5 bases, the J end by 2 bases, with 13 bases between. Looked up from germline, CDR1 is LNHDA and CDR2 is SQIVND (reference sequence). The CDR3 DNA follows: TGTGCCAGTAGTTCCCGCAGGGGACGCAATCAGCCCCAGCATTTT. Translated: CASSSRRGRNQPQHF. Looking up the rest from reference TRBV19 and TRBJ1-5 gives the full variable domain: DGGITQSPKYLFRKEGQNVTLSCEQNLNHDAMYWYRQDPGQGLRLIYYSQIVNDFQKGDIAEGYSVSREKKESFPLTVTSAQKNPTAFYLCASSSRRGRNQPQHFGDGTRLSIL.

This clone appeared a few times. CDR3 region: CASRKIGAGANVLTF. The CDR3, as DNA: TGTGCCAGCCGGAAAATTGGAGCTGGGGCCAACGTCCTGACTTTC. The chain joins TRBV27 to TRBJ2-6; D remains ambiguous. The CDR3 has 15 residues. Germline values: CDR1 MNHEY, CDR2 SMNVEV (reference sequence). The V end was cut by 8 bases, the J end by 2 bases, with 13 bases between.

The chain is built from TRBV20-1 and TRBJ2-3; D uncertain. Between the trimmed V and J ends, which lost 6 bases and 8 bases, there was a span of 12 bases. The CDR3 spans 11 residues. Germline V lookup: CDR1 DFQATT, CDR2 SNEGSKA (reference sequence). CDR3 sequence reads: CSAQKISTQYF. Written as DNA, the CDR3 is TGCAGTGCCCAAAAAATAAGTACGCAGTATTTT.

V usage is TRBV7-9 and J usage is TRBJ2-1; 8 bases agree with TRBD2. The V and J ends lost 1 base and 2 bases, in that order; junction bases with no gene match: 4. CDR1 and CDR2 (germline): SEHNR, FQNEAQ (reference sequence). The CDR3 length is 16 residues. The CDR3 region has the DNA TGTGCCAGCAGCTTAGGGGCGGGGGGAACCTACAATGAGCAGTTCTTC. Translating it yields CASSLGAGGTYNEQFF.

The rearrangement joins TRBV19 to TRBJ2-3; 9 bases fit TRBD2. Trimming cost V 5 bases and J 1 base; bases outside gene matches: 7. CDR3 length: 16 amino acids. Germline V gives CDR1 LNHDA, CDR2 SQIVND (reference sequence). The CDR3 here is CASSVAGGVGTDTQYF. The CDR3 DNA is TGTGCCAGTAGTGTTGCGGGAGGGGTGGGCACAGATACGCAGTATTTT.

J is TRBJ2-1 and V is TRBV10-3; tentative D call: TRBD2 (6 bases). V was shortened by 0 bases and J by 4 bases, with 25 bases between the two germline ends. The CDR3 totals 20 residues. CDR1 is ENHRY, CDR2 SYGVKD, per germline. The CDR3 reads CAISESPMGRSGSYYNEQFF. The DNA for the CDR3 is TGTGCCATCAGTGAGTCGCCAATGGGGAGAAGCGGGTCTTATTACAATGAGCAGTTCTTC.

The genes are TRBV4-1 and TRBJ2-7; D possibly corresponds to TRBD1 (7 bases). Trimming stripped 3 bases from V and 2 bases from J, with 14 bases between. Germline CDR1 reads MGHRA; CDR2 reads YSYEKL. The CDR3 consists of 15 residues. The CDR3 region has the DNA TGCGCCAGCAGCCAGGAGGGGACAGTTCCCTACGAGCAGTACTTC. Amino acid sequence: CASSQEGTVPYEQYF.

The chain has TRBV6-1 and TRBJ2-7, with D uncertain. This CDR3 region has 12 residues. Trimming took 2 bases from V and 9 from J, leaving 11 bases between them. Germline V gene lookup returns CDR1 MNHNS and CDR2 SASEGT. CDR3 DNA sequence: TGTGCCAGCAGTGAACTTCTCTTAAGGCAGTACTTC. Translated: CASSELLLRQYF.

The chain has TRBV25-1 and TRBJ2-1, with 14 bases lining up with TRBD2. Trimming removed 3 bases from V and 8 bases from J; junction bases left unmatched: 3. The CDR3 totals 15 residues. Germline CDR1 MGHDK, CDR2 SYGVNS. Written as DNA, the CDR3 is TGTGCCAGCAGTGAGGGACTAGCGGGAGCTTATGAGCAGTTCTTC. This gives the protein CASSEGLAGAYEQFF.

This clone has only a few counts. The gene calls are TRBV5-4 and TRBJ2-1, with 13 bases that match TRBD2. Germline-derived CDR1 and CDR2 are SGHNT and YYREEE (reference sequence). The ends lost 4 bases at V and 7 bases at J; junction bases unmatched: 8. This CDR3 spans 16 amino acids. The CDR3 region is CASSPRGLAGTNEQFF. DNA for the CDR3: TGTGCCAGCAGCCCCCGGGGACTAGCGGGAACAAATGAGCAGTTCTTC.

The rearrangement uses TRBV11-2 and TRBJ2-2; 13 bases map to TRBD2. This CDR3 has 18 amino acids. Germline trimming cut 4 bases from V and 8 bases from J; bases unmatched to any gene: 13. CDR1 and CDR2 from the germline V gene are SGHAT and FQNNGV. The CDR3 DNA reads TGTGCCAGCAGCTCCTATATTACTAGCGGGAGGGCCGGAGGGGAGCTGTTTTTT. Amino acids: CASSSYITSGRAGGELFF.

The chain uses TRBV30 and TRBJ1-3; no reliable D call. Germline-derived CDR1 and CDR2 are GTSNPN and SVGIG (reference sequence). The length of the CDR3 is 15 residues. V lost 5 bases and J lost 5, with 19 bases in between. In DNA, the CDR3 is TGTGCCTGGGTTAACCGGGAGTTGATGAGAAACACCATATATTTT. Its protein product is CAWVNRELMRNTIYF.

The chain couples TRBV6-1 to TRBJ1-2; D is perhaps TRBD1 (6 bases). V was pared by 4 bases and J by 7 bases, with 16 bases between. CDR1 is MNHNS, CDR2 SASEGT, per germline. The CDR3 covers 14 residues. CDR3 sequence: CASSGTAIPSGYTF. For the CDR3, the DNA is TGTGCCAGCAGTGGGACAGCTATTCCGTCTGGCTACACCTTC.

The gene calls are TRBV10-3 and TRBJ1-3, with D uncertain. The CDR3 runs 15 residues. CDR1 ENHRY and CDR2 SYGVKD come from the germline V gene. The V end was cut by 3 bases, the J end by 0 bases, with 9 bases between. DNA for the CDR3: TGTGCCATCAGTGATCCGATTTCCTCTGGAAACACCATATATTTT. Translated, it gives CAISDPISSGNTIYF.

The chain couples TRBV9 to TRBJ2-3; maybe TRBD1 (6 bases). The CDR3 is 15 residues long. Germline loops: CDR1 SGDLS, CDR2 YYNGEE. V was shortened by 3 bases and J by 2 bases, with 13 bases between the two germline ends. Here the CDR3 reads CASSETGTYTDTQYF. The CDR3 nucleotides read TGTGCCAGCAGCGAAACCGGGACATACACAGATACGCAGTATTTT.

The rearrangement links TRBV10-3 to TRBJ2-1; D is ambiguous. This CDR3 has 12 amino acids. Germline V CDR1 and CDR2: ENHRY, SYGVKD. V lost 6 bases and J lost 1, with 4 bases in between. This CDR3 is CAISYSYNEQFF. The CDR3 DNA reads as TGTGCCATCAGCTATTCCTACAATGAGCAGTTCTTC.

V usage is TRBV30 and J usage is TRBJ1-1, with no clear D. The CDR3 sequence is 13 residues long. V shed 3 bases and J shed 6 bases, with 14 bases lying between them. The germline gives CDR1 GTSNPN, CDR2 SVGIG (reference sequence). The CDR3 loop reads CAWRVTTYAEAFF. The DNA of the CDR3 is TGTGCCTGGAGGGTCACAACTTACGCTGAAGCTTTCTTT.

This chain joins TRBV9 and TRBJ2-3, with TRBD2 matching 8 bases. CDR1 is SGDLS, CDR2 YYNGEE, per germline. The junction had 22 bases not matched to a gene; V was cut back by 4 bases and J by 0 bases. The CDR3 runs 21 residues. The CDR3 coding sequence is TGTGCCAGCAGCCTCTCAGGACTAGCTTTCGGTGTTAGAGCTAGCACAGATACGCAGTATTTT. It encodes CASSLSGLAFGVRASTDTQYF.